This T cell receptor (beta chain) derives from a study of CD8+ T cells in alopecia areata. Study-level information: A regimen of oral tofacitinib, 5 to 10 mg twice daily, was given to treated patients.

Germline assignment: CDR1 LNHDA and CDR2 SQIVND (reference sequence). The CDR3 is 14 amino acids. Trimming stripped 5 bases from V and 2 bases from J, with 10 bases between. RNA was extracted and reverse transcribed into cDNA as the sequencing template. Method: immunoSEQ multiplex PCR; TCRdb's copy keeps in-frame clones and lacks some. The data contain roughly 14,000 clones, under 60% of them singletons. Researchers gathered lesional scalp punch biopsies and peripheral blood from patients with alopecia areata. The receptor was isolated from a human donor with alopecia areata. The chain is built from TRBV19 and TRBJ1-5, with D possibly being TRBD1 (5 bases). The material sequenced was skin, taken at week 0. For the CDR3, the DNA is TGTGCCAGTAGTTCTTTGGGGGGCAATCAGCCCCAGCATTTT. Its protein product is CASSSLGGNQPQHF.